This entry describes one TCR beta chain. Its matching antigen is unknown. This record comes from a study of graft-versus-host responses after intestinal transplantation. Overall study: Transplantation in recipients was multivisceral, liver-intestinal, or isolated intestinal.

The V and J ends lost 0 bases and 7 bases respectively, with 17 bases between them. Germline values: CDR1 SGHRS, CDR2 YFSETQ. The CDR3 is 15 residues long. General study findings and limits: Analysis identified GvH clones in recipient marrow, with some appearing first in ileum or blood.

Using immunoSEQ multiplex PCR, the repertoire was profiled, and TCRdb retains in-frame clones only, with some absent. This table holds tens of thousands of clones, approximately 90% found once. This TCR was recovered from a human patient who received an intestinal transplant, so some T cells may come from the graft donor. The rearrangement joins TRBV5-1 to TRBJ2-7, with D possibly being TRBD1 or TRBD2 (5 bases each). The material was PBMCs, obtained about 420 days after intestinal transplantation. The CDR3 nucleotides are TGCGCCAGCAGCTTGGAAGGGACCCGATGGGTAGAGCAGTACTTC. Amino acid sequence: CASSLEGTRWVEQYF.